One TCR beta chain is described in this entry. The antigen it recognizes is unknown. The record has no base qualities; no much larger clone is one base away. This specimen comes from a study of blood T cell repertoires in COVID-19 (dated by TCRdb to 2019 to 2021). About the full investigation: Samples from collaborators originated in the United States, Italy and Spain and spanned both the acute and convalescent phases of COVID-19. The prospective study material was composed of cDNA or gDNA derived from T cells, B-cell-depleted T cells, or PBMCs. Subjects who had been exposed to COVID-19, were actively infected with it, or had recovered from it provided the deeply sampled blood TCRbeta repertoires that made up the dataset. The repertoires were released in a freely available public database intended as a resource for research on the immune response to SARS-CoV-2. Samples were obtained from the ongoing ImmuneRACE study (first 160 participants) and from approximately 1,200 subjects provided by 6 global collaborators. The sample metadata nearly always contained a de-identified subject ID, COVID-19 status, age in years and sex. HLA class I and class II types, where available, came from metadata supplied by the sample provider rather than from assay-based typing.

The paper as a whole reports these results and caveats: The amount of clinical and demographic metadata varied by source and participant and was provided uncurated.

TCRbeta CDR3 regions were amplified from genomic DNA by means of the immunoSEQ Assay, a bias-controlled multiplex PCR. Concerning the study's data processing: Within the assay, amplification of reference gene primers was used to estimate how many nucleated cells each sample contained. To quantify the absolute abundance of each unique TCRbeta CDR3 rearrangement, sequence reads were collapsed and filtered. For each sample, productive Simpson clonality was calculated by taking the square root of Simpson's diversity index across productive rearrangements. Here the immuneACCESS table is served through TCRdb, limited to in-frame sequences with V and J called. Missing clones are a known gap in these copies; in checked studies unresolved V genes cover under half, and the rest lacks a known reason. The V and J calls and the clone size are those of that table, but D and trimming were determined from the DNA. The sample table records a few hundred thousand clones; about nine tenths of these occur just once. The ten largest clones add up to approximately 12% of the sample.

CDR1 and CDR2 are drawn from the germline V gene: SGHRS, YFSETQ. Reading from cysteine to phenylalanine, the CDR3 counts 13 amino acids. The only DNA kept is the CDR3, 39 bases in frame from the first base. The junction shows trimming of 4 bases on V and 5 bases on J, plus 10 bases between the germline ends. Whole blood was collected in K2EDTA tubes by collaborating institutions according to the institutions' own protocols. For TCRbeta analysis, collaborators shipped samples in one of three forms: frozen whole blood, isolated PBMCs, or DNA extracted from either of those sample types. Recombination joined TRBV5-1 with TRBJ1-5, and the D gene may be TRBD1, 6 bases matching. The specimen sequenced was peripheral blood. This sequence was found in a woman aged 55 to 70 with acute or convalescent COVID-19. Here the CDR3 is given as CASSQDSYQPQHF. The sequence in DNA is TGCGCCAGCAGCCAGGACAGTTATCAGCCCCAGCATTTT.